This record looks at one T cell receptor beta chain sequence and its context. The data are from a study of shared clonotypes between healthy human individuals. About the research overall: CD4 naive cells filled three plates per donor, CD4 memory three, CD8 naive two and CD8 memory one.

CDR3 length: 15 residues. Germline V CDR1 and CDR2: SGHVS, FQNEAQ. Trimming removed 5 bases from V and 3 bases from J, with 16 bases in between. The table came from immunoSEQ multiplex PCR; TCRdb's copy has only in-frame clones and leaves some out. The repertoire holds 1.4 million to 1.5 million clones, with around 95% as singletons. The chain is built from TRBV7-8 and TRBJ1-1; D call uncertain. Input material: naive CD4+ T cells sorted from blood. The sample's subset: CD45RA+ positively selected. The source of this sequence is a man aged 25-40 years in good health. The CDR3 region has the DNA TGTGCCAGCAGCCCTAGGTTGGTGCGGCACACTGAAGCTTTCTTT. It encodes CASSPRLVRHTEAFF.